The 10 T cell receptor beta chains below come from one sample, sequenced in a study of T cells expressing NK-cell markers (dated by TCRdb to 2020 to 2021). To prepare the library, 5' RACE was applied. The sequencer was an Illumina HiSeq 2000. TCRdb reprocessed the reads; each CDR3 protein sequence makes one entry, and DNA is unavailable. The sample's table lists a count of a few hundred thousand distinct CDR3 sequences. The ten top clones hold roughly 1.4% of the sample. Sample: blood T cells: a sorted CD56 or NKG2C T cell subset, CD4+ or CD8+ T cells, or bulk PBMC T cells (not recorded which). The receptors were gathered from a woman aged 45-65 years in good health. Donor details come from another sample of the same person, matched by shared clones.

This chain connects TRBV6-4 to TRBJ2-5; the TCRdb D gene call, TRBD2, has no DNA to confirm it. The CDR3 runs to 14 residues. Looked up from germline, CDR1 is MRHNA and CDR2 is SNTAGT. CDR3 sequence reads: CASSAQAGQETQYF.

J is TRBJ2-2 and V is TRBV25-1; checking the TCRdb D call of TRBD1 is not possible without DNA. Per germline, CDR1 MGHDK and CDR2 SYGVNS. CDR3 length: 15 amino acids. CDR3 sequence: CASSKGERGTGELFF.

The chain combines TRBV5-1 with TRBJ2-1; the TCRdb call, TRBD2, lacks DNA for checking. The germline V gene has CDR1 SGHRS and CDR2 YFSETQ. CDR3 size: 16 residues. The CDR3 reads CASSLVVTTLDNEQFF.

The gene calls are TRBV5-1 and TRBJ2-4; checking the TCRdb D call of TRBD1 is not possible without DNA. The length of the CDR3 is 16 residues. Germline CDR1 reads SGHRS; CDR2 reads YFSETQ. CDR3 sequence: CASSPYRGLAKNIQYF.

CDR3 residues: CASGPGVPNTGELFF. The rearrangement links TRBV12-5 to TRBJ2-2. The CDR3 is made up of 15 amino acids. Germline V gene sequence: CDR1 LGHNT, CDR2 FRNRAP.

This sequence joins TRBV5-1 and TRBJ2-2; the D call of TRBD2 rests on TCRdb alone, since no DNA is present to check it. Germline values: CDR1 SGHRS, CDR2 YFSETQ. The CDR3 spans 16 residues. CDR3 sequence reads: CAVRTSGSGGTGELFF. Combining the CDR3 with reference TRBV5-1 and TRBJ2-2 gives the whole variable domain KAGVTQTPRYLIKTRGQQVTLSCSPISGHRSVSWYQQTPGQGLQFLFEYFSETQRNKGNFPGRFSGRQFSNSRSEMNVSTLELGDSALYLCAVRTSGSGGTGELFFGEGSRLTVL.

The genes are TRBV5-5 and TRBJ2-1; there is no DNA to check the TCRdb D call of TRBD2. Germline V gives CDR1 SGHKS, CDR2 YYEKEE (reference sequence). This CDR3 region has 15 residues. The CDR3 sequence: CASSLLAEWGNEQFF.

This sequence joins TRBV12-3 or TRBV12-4 and TRBJ2-3; the D call of TRBD2 rests on TCRdb alone, since no DNA is present to check it. The CDR3 totals 18 residues. The CDR3 sequence: CASSLDGTSEISTDTQYF.

This CDR3 is CSVGRAGWTDTQYF. This chain links TRBV29-1 with TRBJ2-3; there is no DNA to check the TCRdb D call of TRBD1. The CDR3 totals 14 residues. CDR1 SQVTM and CDR2 ANQGSEA come from the germline V gene.

This rearrangement joins TRBV20-1 to TRBJ2-1; TCRdb's D call, TRBD2, is unchecked because there is no DNA. The CDR3 has 14 residues. Per germline, CDR1 DFQATT and CDR2 SNEGSKA (reference sequence). The CDR3 spells CSATRPGGGNEQFF.